This TCR beta chain comes out of a study of shared clonotypes between healthy human individuals. Overall study findings and caveats: Unshared clonotypes carried lower generation probabilities than those common to all four donors. Naive subsets usually exceeded memory subsets in estimated richness.

Germline loops: CDR1 MGHRA, CDR2 YSYEKL. This CDR3 spans 16 amino acids. Profiling relied on immunoSEQ multiplex PCR, and the TCRdb table lists in-frame clones only, not all of them. The sample carries about 610,000 clones, more than 95% recorded once. A note on this clone: The antigen is unknown.

Sequencing was done on a sample of naive CD4+ T cells sorted from blood. Indicated subset: CD45RA+ positively selected. This chain links TRBV4-1 with TRBJ2-5; 12 nucleotides line up with TRBD2. The J call is uncertain, as TRBJ2-7 better fits the DNA end. The TCR comes from a woman aged 25-40 years in good health. In DNA, the CDR3 is TGCGCCAGCAGCCCCTCCACTAGCGGGAGGAGCTACGAGCAGTACTTC. Translating gives CASSPSTSGRSYEQYF.